Listed here are 17 T cell receptor beta chains from one sample, sequenced in a study of glioma-infiltrating T cells after dendritic cell vaccination. Clones were sequenced by immunoSEQ multiplex PCR, and TCRdb holds only the in-frame ones, with some missing. The sample yields tens of thousands of clones, around 90% seen once. Indicated time point: after dendritic cell vaccination, including at tumor progression/relapse. Here the sequenced sample was blood, taken after dendritic cell vaccination. These receptors all come from a human donor with glioblastoma.

J is TRBJ2-3 and V is TRBV4-3, with a weak D call TRBD2 (7 bases). Deletions cut 0 bases from V and 6 bases from J, with 19 bases between. The CDR3 runs 17 residues. Germline V lookup: CDR1 LGHNA, CDR2 YSLEER. In DNA, the CDR3 is TGCGCCAGCAGCCAAGATGGGGAAGCGGGAAGGGGGGATACGCAGTATTTT. Amino acid sequence: CASSQDGEAGRGDTQYF.

This chain links TRBV29-1 with TRBJ1-2, with TRBD1 matching 7 bases. V lost 3 bases, J lost 5 bases, and 9 bases stayed unmatched. The germline V gene encodes CDR1 SQVTM and CDR2 ANQGSEA. The CDR3 is 14 amino acids. DNA for the CDR3: TGCAGCGTTGATCTGGCAGGGGACAGATATGGCTACACCTTC. It is translated as CSVDLAGDRYGYTF.

This chain uses TRBV9 with TRBJ2-1; TRBD2 agrees at 12 bases. Germline-derived CDR1 and CDR2 are SGDLS and YYNGEE. The CDR3 spans 18 residues. Losses at the gene ends were 0 bases for V and 8 bases for J; bases not matched to a gene: 12. The CDR3 region is CASSVGPSGGAVVDEQFF. Here the CDR3 DNA reads TGTGCCAGCAGCGTAGGTCCTAGCGGGGGGGCCGTGGTAGATGAGCAGTTCTTC. Based on the CDR3 plus reference TRBV9 and TRBJ2-1, the full variable domain is DSGVTQTPKHLITATGQRVTLRCSPRSGDLSVYWYQQSLDQGLQFLIQYYNGEERAKGNILERFSAQQFPDLHSELNLSSLELGDSALYFCASSVGPSGGAVVDEQFFGPGTRLTVL.

This clone has only one observation. The V and J genes are TRBV18 and TRBJ2-5; D remains ambiguous. Germline V gene lookup returns CDR1 KGHSH and CDR2 LQKENI. This CDR3 spans 13 amino acids. Trimming left V 6 bases short and J 2 bases short, with 10 bases between. This CDR3 is CASSLQQQETQYF. CDR3 nucleotide sequence: TGTGCCAGCTCCTTACAACAACAAGAGACCCAGTACTTC.

This clone occurred a few times. The chain employs TRBV6-1 and TRBJ2-7; D may be TRBD1 (5 bases). The CDR3 is 13 amino acids. Germline V gene sequence: CDR1 MNHNS, CDR2 SASEGT. Between the trimmed V and J ends, which lost 6 bases and 2 bases, there was a span of 11 bases. The CDR3 nucleotides read TGTGCCAGCAGCAGGGTTCCTCCCTACGAGCAGTACTTC. Protein: CASSRVPPYEQYF.

The V call is TRBV23-1, the J call TRBJ1-5, with no clear D. TRBV23-1 is an ORF for which the function is uncertain. V shed 0 bases and J shed 9 bases, with 15 bases lying between them. This CDR3 has 15 residues. The CDR3 nucleotides are TGCGCCAGCAGTCAATCCGTGGACGGGCGGGGGCCCCAGCATTTT. Protein: CASSQSVDGRGPQHF.

The rearrangement uses TRBV2 and TRBJ1-5; no clear D. Germline V gives CDR1 SNHLY, CDR2 FYNNEI. With 7 bases removed from V and 1 base from J, the gap between germline ends came to 14 bases. The CDR3 length is 15 residues. The CDR3 bases are TGTGCCAGCACGCGGGAACCTAGAAGCAATCAGCCCCAGCATTTT. Translating it yields CASTREPRSNQPQHF.

The rearrangement joins TRBV5-1 to TRBJ2-7, with D uncertain. From germline, CDR1 is SGHRS and CDR2 YFSETQ. V lost 4 bases and J lost 1, with 12 bases in between. This CDR3 contains 14 residues. Here the CDR3 DNA reads TGCGCCAGCAGCCGAACAGAAGCATCCTACGAGCAGTACTTC. It yields the protein CASSRTEASYEQYF.

CDR3 region: CASSEFSGGAGTDTQYF. The CDR3 DNA reads TGCGCCAGCAGCGAATTTAGCGGGGGGGCGGGCACAGATACGCAGTATTTT. The V and J genes are TRBV5-1 and TRBJ2-3; the match to TRBD2 covers 11 bases. The CDR3 spans 17 residues. CDR1 is SGHRS, CDR2 YFSETQ, per germline. V lost 4 bases to trimming and J lost 1 base; unmatched junction nucleotides: 8.

This clone was observed a handful of times. V gene TRBV7-6 combines with J gene TRBJ2-1, with 12 bases matching TRBD2. This CDR3 spans 17 amino acids. V dropped 0 bases and J dropped 8; count of bases not matched to a gene: 8. Germline V gene data show CDR1 as SGHVS and CDR2 as FNYEAQ. The CDR3 nucleotides read TGTGCCAGCAGCTTAGCCCCTAGCGGGGGGGCGGTATATGAGCAGTTCTTC. Its translation: CASSLAPSGGAVYEQFF.

This chain joins TRBV5-1 and TRBJ2-5; 7 bases fit TRBD2. The better agreement between TRBJ2-7 and the DNA end casts doubt on the J call. CDR1 and CDR2 from the germline V gene are SGHRS and YFSETQ. There are 14 residues in the CDR3. CDR3 bases: TGCGCCAGCAGGGGAGGGGTGCTATCCTACGAGCAGTACTTC. Amino acid sequence: CASRGGVLSYEQYF.

V and J are TRBV7-2 and TRBJ2-5, with TRBD2 identical over 16 bases. The germline V gene encodes CDR1 SGHTA and CDR2 FQGNSA. The ends lost 4 bases at V and 4 bases at J; junction bases unmatched: 6. CDR3 size: 17 residues. The CDR3 nucleotides are TGTGCCAGCAGCTCGGGACTAGCGGGAGGGGTAGGAGAGACCCAGTACTTC. Residues: CASSSGLAGGVGETQYF.

This clone has a count of ten or more. The chain links TRBV7-8 to TRBJ2-7, with TRBD1 matching 10 bases. The CDR3 runs to 15 residues. Trimming at V came to 4 bases and at J to 4 bases, leaving 7 bases not matched to a gene. The germline V gene has CDR1 SGHVS and CDR2 FQNEAQ. The CDR3 protein is CASSSSTGQGYEQYF. CDR3 in DNA: TGTGCCAGCAGCTCGTCAACGGGACAGGGGTACGAGCAGTACTTC.

V gene TRBV7-3 combines with J gene TRBJ2-1, with 11 bases lining up with TRBD1. Losses at the gene ends were 6 bases for V and 6 bases for J; bases not matched to a gene: 4. This CDR3 contains 14 residues. Germline-derived CDR1 and CDR2 are SGHTA and FQGTGA. CDR3 coding DNA: TGTGCCAGCAGTGGACAGGGGGCCTCCAATGAGCAGTTCTTC. Translating gives CASSGQGASNEQFF.

The chain joins TRBV15 to TRBJ1-5; the D gene is possibly TRBD1 (6 bases). The V and J ends lost 1 base and 3 bases respectively, with 13 bases between them. Germline V gives CDR1 LNHNV, CDR2 YYDKDF (reference sequence). CDR3 length: 16 amino acids. DNA for the CDR3: TGTGCCACCAGCAGAGGCACCGGACAGCCCAATCAGCCCCAGCATTTT. Its translation is CATSRGTGQPNQPQHF.

This rearrangement joins TRBV19 to TRBJ2-5; TRBD2 aligns across 7 bases. Per germline, CDR1 LNHDA and CDR2 SQIVND (reference sequence). This CDR3 has 15 residues. V gave up 3 bases and J gave up 5 bases; unmatched junction bases: 9. DNA of the CDR3: TGTGCCAGTAGTATCGAGGGAGGGCCCTCGGAGACCCAGTACTTC. Its translation is CASSIEGGPSETQYF.

The V and J genes are TRBV27 and TRBJ2-6; D unclear. V was trimmed by 7 bases and J by 3 bases, leaving 10 bases between them. In germline, CDR1 is MNHEY, CDR2 SMNVEV (reference sequence). The CDR3 contains 14 residues. The CDR3 reads CASTREYGANVLTF. The CDR3 DNA reads as TGTGCCAGCACCCGCGAATATGGGGCCAACGTCCTGACTTTC.